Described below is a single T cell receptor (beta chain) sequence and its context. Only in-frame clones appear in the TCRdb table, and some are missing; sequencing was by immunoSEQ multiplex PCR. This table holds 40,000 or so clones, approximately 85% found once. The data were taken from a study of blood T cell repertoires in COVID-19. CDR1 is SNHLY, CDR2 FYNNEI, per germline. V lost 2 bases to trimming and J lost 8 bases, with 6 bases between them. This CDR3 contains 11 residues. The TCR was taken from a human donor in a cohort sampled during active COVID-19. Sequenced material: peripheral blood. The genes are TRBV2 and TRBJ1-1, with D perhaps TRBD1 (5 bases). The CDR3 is CASSEWTEAFF. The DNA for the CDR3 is TGTGCCAGCAGTGAATGGACAGAAGCTTTCTTT.